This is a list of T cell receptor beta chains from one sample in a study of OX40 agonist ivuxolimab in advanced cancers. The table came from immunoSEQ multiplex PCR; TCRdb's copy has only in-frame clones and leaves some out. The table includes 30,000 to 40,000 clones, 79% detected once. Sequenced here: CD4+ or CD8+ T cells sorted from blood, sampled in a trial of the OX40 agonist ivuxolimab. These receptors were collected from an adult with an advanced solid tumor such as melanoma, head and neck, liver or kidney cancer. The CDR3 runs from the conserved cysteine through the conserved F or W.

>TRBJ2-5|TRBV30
CAWDRGREGTQYF
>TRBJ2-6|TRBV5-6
CASSFAPSGANVLTF
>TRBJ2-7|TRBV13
CASSPGTNYEQYF
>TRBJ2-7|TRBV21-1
CASRISAGVDSYEQYF
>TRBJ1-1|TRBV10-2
CASSEVGSSAEAFF
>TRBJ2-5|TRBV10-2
CASSGARGGIQTQYF
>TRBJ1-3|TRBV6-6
CASTLTGGNTIYF
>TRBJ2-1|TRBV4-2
CASSRSGERSNEQFF
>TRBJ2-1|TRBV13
CASSLRVGVSPYNEQFF
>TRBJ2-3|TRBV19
CASSLAGAYTDTQYF
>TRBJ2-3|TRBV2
CASEGRQSTDTQYF
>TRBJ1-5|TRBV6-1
CASSWSGGRQPQHF
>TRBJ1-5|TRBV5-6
CASSLTGPAYSNQPQHF
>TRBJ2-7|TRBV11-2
CASSLRGREQYF
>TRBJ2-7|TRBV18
CASSPAAGGYGEQYF
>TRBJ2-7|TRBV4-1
CASSLLGLDEQYF
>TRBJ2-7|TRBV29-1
CSVSQGAYEQYF
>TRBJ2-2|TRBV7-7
CASSAGTGGADTGELFF
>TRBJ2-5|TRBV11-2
CASRSQGGRETQYF
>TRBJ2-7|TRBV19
CASSIGGAIEQYF
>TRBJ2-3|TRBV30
CALSGGLGADTQYF
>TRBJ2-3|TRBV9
CASSTKTSTDTQYF
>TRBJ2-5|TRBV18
CASSPPSGGAETQYF